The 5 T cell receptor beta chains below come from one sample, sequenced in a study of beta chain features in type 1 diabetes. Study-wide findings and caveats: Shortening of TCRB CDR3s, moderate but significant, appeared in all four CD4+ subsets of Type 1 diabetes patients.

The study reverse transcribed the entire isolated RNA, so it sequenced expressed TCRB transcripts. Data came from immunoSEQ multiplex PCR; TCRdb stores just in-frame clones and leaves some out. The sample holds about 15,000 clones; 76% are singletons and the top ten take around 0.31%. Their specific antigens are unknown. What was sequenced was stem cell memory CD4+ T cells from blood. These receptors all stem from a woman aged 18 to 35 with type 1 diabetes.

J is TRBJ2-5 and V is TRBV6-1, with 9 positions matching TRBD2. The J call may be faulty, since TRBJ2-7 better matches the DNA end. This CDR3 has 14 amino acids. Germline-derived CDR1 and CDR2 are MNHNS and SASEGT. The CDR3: CASISGSSDYEQYF. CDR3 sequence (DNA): TGTGCCAGTATTAGCGGGAGTTCAGACTACGAGCAGTACTTC.

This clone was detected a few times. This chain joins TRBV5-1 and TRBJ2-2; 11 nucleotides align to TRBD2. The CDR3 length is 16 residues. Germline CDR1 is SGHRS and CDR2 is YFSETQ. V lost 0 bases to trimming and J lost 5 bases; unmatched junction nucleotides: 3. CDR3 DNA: TGCGCCAGCAGCTTGGCCGCTAGCGGGAGGACCGGGGAGCTGTTTTTT. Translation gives CASSLAASGRTGELFF.

The CDR3 DNA sequence: TGTGCCAGCAGTTGGGGGGCTGAAGCTTTCTTT. It yields the protein CASSWGAEAFF. This chain uses TRBV6-5 with TRBJ1-1, with a weak D call TRBD1 (5 bases). This CDR3 region has 11 residues. Trimming removed 4 bases at V and 6 bases at J, with 6 bases between. Germline V gene sequence: CDR1 MNHEY, CDR2 SVGAGI.

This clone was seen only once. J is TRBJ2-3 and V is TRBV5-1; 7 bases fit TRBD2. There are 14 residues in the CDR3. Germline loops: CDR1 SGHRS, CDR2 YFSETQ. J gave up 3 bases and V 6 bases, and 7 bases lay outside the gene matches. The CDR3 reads CASIPGGGTDTQYF. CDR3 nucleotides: TGCGCCAGCATCCCTGGGGGGGGGACAGATACGCAGTATTTT.

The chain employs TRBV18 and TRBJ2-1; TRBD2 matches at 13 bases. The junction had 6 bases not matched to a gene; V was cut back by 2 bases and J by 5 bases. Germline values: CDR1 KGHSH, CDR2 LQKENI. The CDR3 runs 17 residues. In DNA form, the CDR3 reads TGTGCCAGCTCACCATCCTCGGGACTAGCGGGAAACAATGAGCAGTTCTTC. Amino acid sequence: CASSPSSGLAGNNEQFF.